Listed below are T cell receptor beta chains from one sample, sequenced in a study of blood T cell repertoires in COVID-19. Clones were sequenced by immunoSEQ multiplex PCR, and TCRdb holds only the in-frame ones, with some missing. In the table there are 240,000 or so clones, approximately 86% of which are singletons. The sample consisted of peripheral blood. Receptors were obtained from a woman aged 25 to 39 with acute or convalescent COVID-19. CDR3s include the opening cysteine and the closing phenylalanine or tryptophan. A D gene is named only where the DNA matches it firmly. The size field is filled for only some rows; it gives once, few, many or a size class.

v_call	clone_size	d_call	j_call	cdr3_length	cdr3_nt	cdr3_aa
TRBV27	-	TRBD2	TRBJ2-7	17	TGTGCCAGCAGTGGGGAAGCGGGACTAGCGGGATCCTACGAGCAGTACTTC	CASSGEAGLAGSYEQYF
TRBV30	-	-	TRBJ2-6	12	TGTGCCTGGAGTTCGGGGGCCAACGTCCTGACTTTC	CAWSSGANVLTF
TRBV7-9	-	-	TRBJ2-2	18	TGTGCCAGCAGCTTAGCGGGGACACCCCAAGCGAACACCGGGGAGCTGTTTTTT	CASSLAGTPQANTGELFF
TRBV19	-	-	TRBJ1-5	13	TGTGCCAGTAGTCTGGGGGCTGAGCAGCCCCAGCATTTT	CASSLGAEQPQHF
TRBV6-2/TRBV6-3	-	TRBD2	TRBJ2-3	16	TGTGCCAGCAGTTACAGGCTAGCGGGAGTAACAGATACGCAGTATTTT	CASSYRLAGVTDTQYF
TRBV5-4	few	-	TRBJ1-5	16	TGTGCCAGCAGCTCGGGGGGGGGCATAGGCAATCAGCCCCAGCATTTT	CASSSGGGIGNQPQHF
TRBV13	once	-	TRBJ2-5	16	TGTGCCAGCAGCCCCTCGCGAAGGAGGGGTCAAGAGACCCAGTACTTC	CASSPSRRRGQETQYF
TRBV5-6	-	-	TRBJ2-7	15	TGTGCCAGCAGCTTGGTCACCTCCAGAGGCTACGAGCAGTACTTC	CASSLVTSRGYEQYF
TRBV6-2/TRBV6-3	few	TRBD1	TRBJ2-5	14	TGTGCCAGCAGTACCGGGACAGACCAAGAGACCCAGTACTTC	CASSTGTDQETQYF
TRBV5-5	-	TRBD2	TRBJ2-7	17	TGTGCCAGCAGCTTATTAGCGGGAGGGCCCTCGGGCTACGAGCAGTACTTC	CASSLLAGGPSGYEQYF
TRBV19	-	TRBD2	TRBJ2-5	15	TGTGCCAGTAGTATGGGACTAGGGGACTTTCAGACCCAGTACTTC	CASSMGLGDFQTQYF
TRBV10-3	-	TRBD1	TRBJ2-3	13	TGTGCCATCGCAGGGACAGTGACAGATACGCAGTATTTT	CAIAGTVTDTQYF
TRBV6-2/TRBV6-3	-	TRBD2	TRBJ2-1	17	TGTGCCAGCAGTTACCCTATAGCGGGAGGAGAGTACAATGAGCAGTTCTTC	CASSYPIAGGEYNEQFF
TRBV7-2	-	-	TRBJ1-5	17	TGTGCCAGCAGCTTAGGGACGGTGGGAGGCAGCAATCAGCCCCAGCATTTT	CASSLGTVGGSNQPQHF
TRBV5-1	-	TRBD1	TRBJ2-7	14	TGCGCCAGCAGCTTGGGACAGGGGTTCTACGAGCAGTACTTC	CASSLGQGFYEQYF
TRBV7-8	-	TRBD2	TRBJ2-2	16	TGTGCCAGCAGCTTTGGACTAGTGAAAGGGCCCGGGGAGCTGTTTTTT	CASSFGLVKGPGELFF
TRBV5-4	once	-	TRBJ2-2	14	TGTGCCAGCAGCTTGGTCCAGGGCACCGGGGAGCTGTTTTTT	CASSLVQGTGELFF
TRBV2	-	TRBD1	TRBJ1-3	16	TGTGCCACCATGGGGAACAGGGGATATAAGAGAAACACCATATATTTT	CATMGNRGYKRNTIYF
TRBV29-1	-	TRBD2	TRBJ2-2	14	TGCAGCGTCTCTAGCGGGACCAACACCGGGGAGCTGTTTTTT	CSVSSGTNTGELFF
TRBV5-8	-	-	TRBJ2-5	14	TGTGCCAGCAGCTCCTGGGGGGTTCGGGAGACCCAGTACTTC	CASSSWGVRETQYF
TRBV3-1/TRBV3-2	-	-	TRBJ2-5	15	TGTGCCAGCAGCCGCCGGGACACCTACCAAGAGACCCAGTACTTC	CASSRRDTYQETQYF
TRBV7-4	-	TRBD1	TRBJ2-7	14	TGTGCCAGCAGCTTAGAACAGGGGTGTTACGAGCAGTACTTC	CASSLEQGCYEQYF
TRBV19	-	TRBD2	TRBJ2-7	15	TGTGCCAGTAGTATAGTCACTAGCGGGAGGTACGAGCAGTACTTC	CASSIVTSGRYEQYF
TRBV11-3	-	TRBD1	TRBJ2-1	16	TGTGCCAGCAGCTTAGTTGGACAGGGGGCTCGCAATGAGCAGTTCTTC	CASSLVGQGARNEQFF